The entry below gives a single T cell receptor beta chain sequence along with its context. Its target antigen remains unknown. No much larger clonotype is one base removed from it; base qualities were not supplied. The source of the sample is a study of shared clonotypes between healthy human individuals (dated by TCRdb to 2018 to 2020). Context from the whole study: Two women and a few men aged 18 to 49 years were included in the cohort. Per donor, three plates each were used for CD4 naive and CD4 memory, two for CD8 naive, and one for CD8 memory. Leukapheresis yielded between about 0.85 and 9.5 billion PBMCs per donor. To estimate repertoire size and how much clonotypes are shared between individuals, the study performed deep sequencing of blood TCR repertoires from roughly five healthy adults. To increase sequencing depth and limit assay-specific biases, TCR repertoire library preparation and sequencing were carried out by different laboratories using diverse techniques.

The donors were healthy, HIV-negative adults with no recently reported acute infections or vaccinations. Only Caucasian adults living in Nashville, Tennessee, USA were represented among the donors. Magnetic negative selection was used to enrich CD4+ T cells, after which naive cells were positively selected on CD45RA and the negative fraction became the memory subset. Blood was obtained by leukapheresis, after which PBMCs were separated by Ficoll-Histopaque density gradient centrifugation and cryopreserved in liquid nitrogen vapor phase. Analytical flow cytometry was used to check the purity and quantity of each magnetically sorted T cell population. From each sorted fraction, genomic DNA was isolated and quantified by UV absorbance on a Nanodrop 2000c. Using the deep immunoSEQ assay, multiplex PCR amplified TCR CDR3 regions from genomic DNA. Extracted genomic DNA from each cell subset was spread evenly across all wells of several immunoSEQ 96-well plates, with each plate serving as a replicate. For sorted subsets, around 0.2 ug genomic DNA, equal to about 30,000 T cell genomes, was loaded into each replicate PCR. Purified libraries were quantified with a Qubit 3.0 fluorometer, sized on a Bioanalyzer 2100, and re-quantified with the KAPA Library Quantification kit. A separate single-read 150-cycle Illumina NextSeq 550 flow cell was used to sequence each immunoSEQ 96-well plate. The study's own analysis went as follows. Because the immunoSEQ output held only junctional sequences and lacked quality scores, the filtering could not match the filtering applied to full-length reads. Sequences were annotated with PyIR, a Python wrapper for IgBLAST v1.9, and V/J genes and CDR3 were assigned using IMGT germline references. Reads were filtered out if the reads had weak V/J assignments (E-value above 1e-6), no CDR3, stop codons, out-of-frame junctions, or ambiguous translated residues. V3J clonotypes were defined by identical inferred V gene, J gene, and CDR3 amino acid sequence. Percentage overlap between repertoires was computed as shared unique clonotypes divided by the size of the smaller repertoire. Repertoire richness was assessed with RTK rarefaction, the Chao1 estimator, and Recon v2.1 estimates of unobserved clonotypes. Generation probabilities were computed with OLGA for all TCRbeta clonotypes obtained by the gDNA method from several donors. TCRdb took over this immuneACCESS table, retaining in-frame rearrangements with V and J assigned. Such tables are incomplete; in checked studies, under half of the missing clones stem from an unresolved V gene, and the remainder is unexplained. Clonal size and the V and J genes are those of that table, whereas D and trimming came from the DNA. The sample table contains some 1.4 million clones; only one count was recorded for roughly 95% of them. The leading ten clones occupy 1% to 1.5% of the sample.

Points the paper makes about the study in general: Naive subsets generally had larger estimated clonotype richness than memory subsets. Sharing across a few donors was observed for around 5% of naive CD4, over 3% of naive CD8, 2% to 2.5% of memory CD4, and approximately 0.41% of memory CD8 clonotypes. Even with the large sequencing depth, rarefaction of the sorted-subset datasets indicated that sequencing was incomplete. The small number of donors limited the genetic and exposure-history diversity represented. Higher generation probabilities were observed for clonotypes shared by all four sorted-subset donors than for non-shared clonotypes. Sampling was limited to blood, and TCR repertoires in tissue likely differ from TCR repertoires in blood. Pairwise subsampling led to the expectation that sequencing depth would affect the degree of clonotype sharing among donors.

Trimming removed 7 bases from V and 4 bases from J; the gene matches leave 9 bases unexplained. Looking up the germline V gene yields CDR1 MNHNS and CDR2 SASEGT. Taken from cysteine to phenylalanine, the CDR3 has 15 residues. Here the CDR3 DNA is all that survives: 45 bases in frame from base 1. The sequence was obtained from a young man in good health. The chain is encoded by TRBV6-1 joined to TRBJ2-1, with TRBD2 identical over 8 junction bases. Material for sequencing was naive CD4+ T cells sorted from blood. The sample's cell subset or site label is to be understood as: CD45RA+ positively selected. For the CDR3, the sequence is CASTMGGGPYNEQFF. The DNA sequence reads TGTGCCAGCACCATGGGCGGGGGGCCTTACAATGAGCAGTTCTTC.